This TCR beta chain was sequenced for a study of shared clonotypes between healthy human individuals. Whole-study context: The cohort comprised a couple of women and a few men. Their ages spanned 18 to 49 years. Findings and limits, study-wide: Sample collection involved blood only; tissue repertoires are likely different.

Generated by immunoSEQ multiplex PCR, the TCRdb table keeps only in-frame clones and is missing some. Of 2,500,000 or so clones in the sample, 85% to 95% are singletons; the top ten hold about 0.13%. Donors, without exception, were Caucasian adults residing in Nashville, Tennessee. Into CD45RA+ naive and CD45RA-negative memory subsets, the CD4+ cells were split. This clone was observed a handful of times. Antigen specificity is unknown. Trimming pared 0 bases from V and 7 bases from J, leaving 6 bases between. Germline V lookup: CDR1 SQVTM, CDR2 ANQGSEA. The CDR3 runs 12 residues. The genes are TRBV29-1 and TRBJ2-2; no reliable D call. Specimen: naive CD4+ T cells sorted from blood. Sample subset: CD45RA+ positively selected. This TCR derives from a man aged 18 to 29 in good health. The CDR3 DNA is TGCAGCGTTGAAGATCTCGGCGGGGAGCTGTTTTTT. Translating gives CSVEDLGGELFF.